Presented here are 27 T cell receptor beta chains from one specimen sequenced in a study of T cell repertoires in ileal Crohn's disease. Sequencing used immunoSEQ multiplex PCR; TCRdb keeps in-frame clones, though not all of them. In the table there are roughly 8,400 clones, 65% to 85% of which are singletons. Sample: ileal tissue. The source is an adult with Crohn's disease.

This chain joins TRBV7-2 and TRBJ2-3, with 7 bases identical to TRBD2. CDR3 length: 14 amino acids. J was trimmed by 2 bases and V by 3 bases; bases with no gene match: 2. Per the germline V gene, CDR1 is SGHTA and CDR2 is FQGNSA. The CDR3 loop is CASSLGTNTDTQYF. CDR3 DNA: TGTGCCAGCAGCTTGGGGACTAACACAGATACGCAGTATTTT.

The rearrangement links TRBV2 to TRBJ1-4; 9 bases align to TRBD1. The CDR3 runs to 15 residues. V trimming: 4 bases; J trimming: 9 bases; junction bases outside the gene matches: 9. The V gene's germline CDR1 is SNHLY and CDR2 FYNNEI. In DNA form, the CDR3 reads TGTGCCAGCAGTGGGGGACAGGGAGCGGGCCAAAAACTGTTTTTT. Its protein is CASSGGQGAGQKLFF.

Concerning this clone itself: An end of the junction differs from the germline gene, which may be a read error. The chain is built from TRBV18 and TRBJ1-1, with a tentative D call TRBD1 (6 bases). CDR3 size: 13 residues. The germline gives CDR1 KGHSH, CDR2 LQKENI. Here the CDR3 reads CASSSPGQYEAFF. CDR3 bases: TGTGCCAGCTCATCACCAGGACAGTATGAAGCTTTCTTT.

The chain employs TRBV2 and TRBJ1-4, with 8 nucleotides matching TRBD1. Germline CDR1 reads SNHLY; CDR2 reads FYNNEI. This CDR3 is built from 14 residues. The V segment lost 6 bases and the J segment 7 bases; nucleotides outside the gene matches: 7. This chain's CDR3 is CASSADRAGEKLFF. The CDR3 coding sequence is TGTGCCAGCAGCGCGGACAGGGCTGGTGAAAAACTGTTTTTT.

The chain couples TRBV9 to TRBJ2-1; 10 bases match TRBD2. J lost 1 base, V lost 6 bases, and 13 bases had no gene match. The CDR3 consists of 18 residues. The germline V gene has CDR1 SGDLS and CDR2 YYNGEE. In DNA form, the CDR3 reads TGTGCCAGCACCCCGAAACCGGCTAGCGGGAGATCCTACAATGAGCAGTTCTTC. This translates into CASTPKPASGRSYNEQFF. Variable domain in full (rest from reference TRBV9 and TRBJ2-1): DSGVTQTPKHLITATGQRVTLRCSPRSGDLSVYWYQQSLDQGLQFLIQYYNGEERAKGNILERFSAQQFPDLHSELNLSSLELGDSALYFCASTPKPASGRSYNEQFFGPGTRLTVL.

V usage is TRBV10-3 and J usage is TRBJ2-3; D possibly corresponds to TRBD2 (6 bases). Germline CDR1 and CDR2: ENHRY and SYGVKD. Trimming stripped 4 bases from V and 5 bases from J, with 7 bases between. CDR3 length equals 12 residues. Written as DNA, the CDR3 is TGTGCCATCAGTGCGGGAGAAGATACGCAGTATTTT. The encoded protein is CAISAGEDTQYF.

This sequence joins TRBV5-1 and TRBJ1-1; no firm D call. The germline V gene encodes CDR1 SGHRS and CDR2 YFSETQ. The V gene lost 0 bases and the J gene lost 1 base, with 19 bases spanning the gap. CDR3 length equals 18 residues. DNA of the CDR3: TGCGCCAGCAGCTTGGCCTCGATGGGAGTGGCAGGGAACACTGAAGCTTTCTTT. Translated: CASSLASMGVAGNTEAFF. The full variable domain, rest sourced from reference TRBV5-1 and TRBJ1-1, is KAGVTQTPRYLIKTRGQQVTLSCSPISGHRSVSWYQQTPGQGLQFLFEYFSETQRNKGNFPGRFSGRQFSNSRSEMNVSTLELGDSALYLCASSLASMGVAGNTEAFFGQGTRLTVV.

This clone was seen a handful of times. The rearrangement uses TRBV28 and TRBJ1-5; tentatively, D is TRBD1 (5 bases). Germline V gene sequence: CDR1 MDHEN, CDR2 SYDVKM. This CDR3 spans 16 amino acids. V was shortened by 7 bases and J by 0 bases, with 16 bases between the two germline ends. CDR3 amino acids: CASIEGTVNSNQPQHF. CDR3 nucleotides: TGTGCCAGCATTGAAGGGACGGTCAATAGCAATCAGCCCCAGCATTTT.

The gene calls are TRBV28 and TRBJ1-2; 8 bases fit TRBD1. Trimming at V came to 6 bases and at J to 8 bases, leaving 14 bases not matched to a gene. The CDR3 is made up of 15 amino acids. Germline assignment: CDR1 MDHEN and CDR2 SYDVKM. The DNA of the CDR3 is TGTGCCAGCAGACATAGGACAGGGTTAGTTCCGGGCTACACCTTC. Its translation: CASRHRTGLVPGYTF.

The chain has TRBV19 and TRBJ1-2, with a tentative D call TRBD1 (6 bases). CDR3 length: 14 amino acids. Between the trimmed V and J ends, which lost 5 bases and 4 bases, there was a span of 14 bases. Germline lookup yields CDR1 LNHDA and CDR2 SQIVND (reference sequence). The DNA of the CDR3 is TGTGCCAGTAGTTTCCCGGGGGGCGGCTATGGCTACACCTTC. This gives the protein CASSFPGGGYGYTF.

The V and J genes are TRBV5-1 and TRBJ2-1; TRBD1 might be the D (6 bases). Germline CDR1 and CDR2: SGHRS and YFSETQ. The V gene lost 3 bases and the J gene lost 0 bases, with 10 bases spanning the gap. The CDR3 runs 15 residues. The CDR3 sequence is CASSSTGTSYNEQFF. The CDR3 DNA reads TGCGCCAGCAGCTCTACAGGGACCTCCTACAATGAGCAGTTCTTC.

This chain joins TRBV11-3 and TRBJ2-5, with D unclear. The CDR3 totals 14 residues. V was trimmed by 1 base and J by 12 bases, leaving 18 bases between them. In germline, CDR1 is SGHNT, CDR2 YENEEA. CDR3 in DNA: TGTGCCAGCAGCTTAGCAGGTGGCCGGGCTCAAAAGTACTTC. Its translation is CASSLAGGRAQKYF.

The chain carries TRBV28 and TRBJ2-6; 8 bases map to TRBD1. With 5 bases clipped from V and 0 bases from J, the junction kept 9 bases outside the gene matches. The germline V gene has CDR1 MDHEN and CDR2 SYDVKM. The CDR3 length is 18 residues. The CDR3 here is CASSMTGTGPSGANVLTF. CDR3 nucleotide sequence: TGTGCCAGCAGTATGACCGGGACAGGACCCTCTGGGGCCAACGTCCTGACTTTC.

The chain is built from TRBV11-1 and TRBJ1-1; D unclear. The V end lost 3 bases, the J end lost 0 bases, and 2 bases lay between the germline ends. The germline V gene has CDR1 SGHAT and CDR2 FQDESV (reference sequence). CDR3 length equals 12 residues. CDR3 bases: TGTGCCAGCAGCTTGATGAACACTGAAGCTTTCTTT. This gives the protein CASSLMNTEAFF. Supplemented by reference TRBV11-1 and TRBJ1-1, the full variable domain reads EAEVAQSPRYKITEKSQAVAFWCDPISGHATLYWYRQILGQGPELLVQFQDESVVDDSQLPKDRFSAERLKGVDSTLKIQPAELGDSAMYLCASSLMNTEAFFGQGTRLTVV.

This clone was observed a few times. The CDR3 region has the DNA TGCAGCGTTTACAAGAACACTGAAGCTTTCTTT. Protein sequence: CSVYKNTEAFF. The genes are TRBV29-1 and TRBJ1-1; D is unclear. Germline V gives CDR1 SQVTM, CDR2 ANQGSEA. V was trimmed by 5 bases and J by 1 base, leaving 5 bases between them. This CDR3 comprises 11 residues.

Only one count was recorded for this clone. The genes are TRBV6-1 and TRBJ1-4; D unresolved. In germline, CDR1 is MNHNS, CDR2 SASEGT. The V end lost 5 bases, the J end lost 4 bases, and 14 bases lay between the germline ends. The CDR3 runs to 15 residues. Written as DNA, the CDR3 is TGTGCCAGCAGTCCGAGTGGTGGGGTTAATGAAAAACTGTTTTTT. This codes for CASSPSGGVNEKLFF.

V and J are TRBV7-9 and TRBJ1-4; possible D gene TRBD1, 5 bases. The ends were cut back, 1 base at V and 12 bases at J, with 9 bases in the middle. Germline V gives CDR1 SEHNR, CDR2 FQNEAQ (reference sequence). The CDR3 sequence is 12 residues long. The CDR3 region is CASSLGGWELFF. The DNA of the CDR3 is TGTGCCAGCAGCTTAGGGGGCTGGGAACTGTTTTTT. Combining the CDR3 with reference TRBV7-9 and TRBJ1-4 gives the whole variable domain DTGVSQNPRHKITKRGQNVTFRCDPISEHNRLYWYRQTLGQGPEFLTYFQNEAQLEKSRLLSDRFSAERPKGSFSTLEIQRTEQGDSAMYLCASSLGGWELFFGSGTQLSVL.

The chain carries TRBV19 and TRBJ2-5, with TRBD1 matching 8 bases. Trimming removed 7 bases from V and 5 bases from J; junction bases left unmatched: 9. Germline V gene data show CDR1 as LNHDA and CDR2 as SQIVND (reference sequence). The CDR3 consists of 14 residues. CDR3 sequence: CASKTGVTGETQYF. In nucleotides, the CDR3 is TGTGCCAGTAAGACAGGGGTCACGGGTGAGACCCAGTACTTC.

V gene TRBV5-1 combines with J gene TRBJ2-2; D is unresolved. This CDR3 has 13 residues. CDR1 is SGHRS, CDR2 YFSETQ, per germline. The germline V and J ends were trimmed by 7 bases and 2 bases, with 9 bases remaining between them. CDR3 region: CASPKPNTGELFF. Written as DNA, the CDR3 is TGCGCCAGCCCTAAGCCCAACACCGGGGAGCTGTTTTTT.

The chain has TRBV10-3 and TRBJ2-1; 7 nucleotides match TRBD1. The CDR3 totals 16 residues. With V trimmed by 8 bases and J by 1 base, 11 bases remained unmatched. Germline V gene sequence: CDR1 ENHRY, CDR2 SYGVKD. CDR3 region: CAIEKQGKGSYNEQFF. The CDR3 nucleotides are TGTGCCATCGAAAAACAGGGGAAGGGGTCCTACAATGAGCAGTTCTTC.

V and J are TRBV25-1 and TRBJ2-7; no firm D call. Per the germline V gene, CDR1 is MGHDK and CDR2 is SYGVNS. Trimming removed 8 bases from V and 6 bases from J, with 14 bases in between. The CDR3 totals 12 residues. CDR3 sequence: CASCLSWSEQYF. DNA for the CDR3: TGTGCCAGCTGCCTATCATGGAGCGAGCAGTACTTC.

This chain connects TRBV5-5 to TRBJ1-5; D remains ambiguous. V was clipped by 0 bases and J by 0 bases, with 7 bases between them. This CDR3 region has 15 residues. Germline V gives CDR1 SGHKS, CDR2 YYEKEE (reference sequence). DNA of the CDR3: TGTGCCAGCAGCTTGGCCCCGTATAGCAATCAGCCCCAGCATTTT. Protein sequence: CASSLAPYSNQPQHF.

The chain has TRBV27 and TRBJ2-5; TRBD1 is a possible D gene (6 bases). The CDR3 extends over 13 amino acids. The germline gives CDR1 MNHEY, CDR2 SMNVEV (reference sequence). Trimming shortened V by 6 bases and J by 5 bases, and 13 bases separated the two germline ends. CDR3 amino acids: CASSLQGAETQYF. The CDR3 bases are TGTGCCAGCAGCTTACAGGGTGCCGAGACCCAGTACTTC.

This clone was seen only a few times. The J gene is TRBJ1-1, the V gene TRBV5-5, with unresolved D. CDR3 length: 13 residues. From germline, CDR1 is SGHKS and CDR2 YYEKEE (reference sequence). Trimming left V 8 bases short and J 5 bases short, with 16 bases between. The CDR3 loop is CASGVGVVTEAFF. The CDR3 bases are TGTGCCAGTGGGGTTGGGGTCGTTACTGAAGCTTTCTTT.

The V call is TRBV7-3, the J call TRBJ2-4; a possible D gene is TRBD1 (7 bases). The CDR3 contains 14 residues. V lost 4 bases, J lost 4 bases, and 11 bases lay in between. In germline, CDR1 is SGHTA, CDR2 FQGTGA. Written as DNA, the CDR3 is TGTGCCAGCAGCTCCGCAGGGGGGAAAAACATTCAGTACTTC. The encoded protein is CASSSAGGKNIQYF.

This clone has only one observation. This rearrangement joins TRBV2 to TRBJ1-5; possible D gene TRBD1, 6 bases. The germline CDR1 and CDR2 sequences are SNHLY and FYNNEI. The CDR3 is 15 amino acids. The ends were cut back, 0 bases at V and 2 bases at J, with 8 bases in the middle. CDR3 sequence (DNA): TGTGCCAGCAGTGAAGCATCAGGGGGCAATCAGCCCCAGCATTTT. Protein product: CASSEASGGNQPQHF.

The table lists this clone with a count of one. The chain links TRBV5-8 to TRBJ2-3; 8 positions match TRBD1. Germline V gene data show CDR1 as SGHTS and CDR2 as YDEGEE. Trimming at V came to 5 bases and at J to 3 bases, leaving 5 bases not matched to a gene. The CDR3 is 14 residues long. The CDR3 here is CASRDGTGTDTQYF. CDR3 sequence (DNA): TGTGCCAGCAGGGACGGGACAGGAACAGATACGCAGTATTTT.